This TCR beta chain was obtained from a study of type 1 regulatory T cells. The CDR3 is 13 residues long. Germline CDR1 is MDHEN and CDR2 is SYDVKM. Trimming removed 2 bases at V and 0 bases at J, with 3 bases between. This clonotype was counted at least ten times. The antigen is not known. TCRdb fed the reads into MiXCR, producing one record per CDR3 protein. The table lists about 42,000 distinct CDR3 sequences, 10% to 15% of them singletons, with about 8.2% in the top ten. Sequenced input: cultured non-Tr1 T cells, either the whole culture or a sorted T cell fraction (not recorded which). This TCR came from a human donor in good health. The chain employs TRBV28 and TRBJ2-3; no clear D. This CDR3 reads CASSLPSTDTQYF. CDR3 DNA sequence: TGTGCCAGCAGTTTACCTAGCACAGATACGCAGTATTTT. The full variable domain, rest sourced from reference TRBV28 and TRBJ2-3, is DVKVTQSSRYLVKRTGEKVFLECVQDMDHENMFWYRQDPGLGLRLIYFSYDVKMKEKGDIPEGYSVSREKKERFSLILESASTNQTSMYLCASSLPSTDTQYFGPGTRLTVL.